The rows below give T cell receptor beta chains drawn from one sample of a study of blood T cell repertoires in COVID-19. Here immunoSEQ multiplex PCR was the method, and the copy in TCRdb shows in-frame clones only, minus some. The sample consists of under 300,000 clones, roughly 87% of them appearing once. Sequencing used peripheral blood. The receptors shown here come from a man aged 55 to 70 who had recovered from COVID-19. Each CDR3 is given with its conserved first and last residue. Fields, in order: D gene, V gene, CDR3 length, CDR3 protein. The D gene is left open where the match is weak.

NA | TRBV18 | 14 | CASSPRLDSYEQYF
NA | TRBV19 | 14 | CASPHLGGSYGYTF
TRBD2 | TRBV7-2 | 15 | CASSLAGGAYNEQFF
TRBD1 | TRBV18 | 17 | CASSPRQGDGTNEKLFF
NA | TRBV2 | 16 | CASSVAAGWSTDTQYF
TRBD1 | TRBV5-5 | 12 | CASSKTGGEQYF
TRBD2 | TRBV11-2 | 17 | CASSLGASGGSYNEQFF
TRBD2 | TRBV5-4 | 14 | CASKSGGRTDTQYF
NA | TRBV5-1 | 16 | CASSPEGGDSTDTQYF
NA | TRBV24-1 | 13 | CATSDAGRQPQHF
NA | TRBV3-1/TRBV3-2 | 13 | CASSLRYQETQYF
NA | TRBV29-1 | 13 | CSVLTGANYGYTF
TRBD1 | TRBV6-5 | 13 | CASRRTGAGGYTF
TRBD1 | TRBV7-9 | 15 | CASSWGQGVENEQFF
TRBD1 | TRBV4-1 | 16 | CASSLNTGAPTGELFF
NA | TRBV10-3 | 13 | CAIGNRDGNTIYF
NA | TRBV7-9 | 15 | CASSYTEGIGEKLFF
NA | TRBV20-1 | 14 | CSASWLRRLDTQYF
TRBD2 | TRBV2 | 16 | CASSERLAGRAGELFF
NA | TRBV5-1 | 16 | CASSIRGNEYQETQYF
NA | TRBV19 | 15 | CASSRREGANYGYTF
NA | TRBV7-2 | 11 | CASTPGYEQFF